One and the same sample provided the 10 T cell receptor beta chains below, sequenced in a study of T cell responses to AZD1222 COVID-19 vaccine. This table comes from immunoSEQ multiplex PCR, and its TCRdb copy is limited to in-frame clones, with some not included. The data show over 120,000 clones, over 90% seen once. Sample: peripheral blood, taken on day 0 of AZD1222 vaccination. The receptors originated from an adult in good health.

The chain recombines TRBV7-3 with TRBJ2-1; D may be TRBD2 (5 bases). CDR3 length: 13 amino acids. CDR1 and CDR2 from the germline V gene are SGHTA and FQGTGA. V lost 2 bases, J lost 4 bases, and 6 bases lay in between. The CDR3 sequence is CASSLGLYNEQFF. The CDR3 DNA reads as TGTGCCAGCAGCTTAGGACTTTACAATGAGCAGTTCTTC.

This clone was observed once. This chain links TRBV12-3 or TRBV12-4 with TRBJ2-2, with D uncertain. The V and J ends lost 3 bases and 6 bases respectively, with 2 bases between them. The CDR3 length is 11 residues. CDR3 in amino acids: CASSFPGELFF. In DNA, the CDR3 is TGTGCCAGCAGTTTTCCCGGGGAGCTGTTTTTT.

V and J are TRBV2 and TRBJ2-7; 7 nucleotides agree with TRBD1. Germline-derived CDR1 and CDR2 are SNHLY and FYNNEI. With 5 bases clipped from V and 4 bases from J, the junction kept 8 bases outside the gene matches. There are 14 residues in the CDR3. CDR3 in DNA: TGTGCCAGCAGTTTAGGGGGCCCCGTTTACGAGCAGTACTTC. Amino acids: CASSLGGPVYEQYF.

The CDR3 protein is CAWRKPGTEAFF. As DNA, the CDR3 is TGTGCCTGGAGAAAGCCCGGGACAGAAGCTTTCTTT. V and J are TRBV30 and TRBJ1-1, with D perhaps TRBD1 (6 bases). CDR3 length: 12 residues. Trimming pared 3 bases from V and 8 bases from J, leaving 13 bases between. Germline V gives CDR1 GTSNPN, CDR2 SVGIG (reference sequence). Full variable domain (rest looked up from reference TRBV30 and TRBJ1-1): SQTIHQWPATLVQPVGSPLSLECTVEGTSNPNLYWYRQAAGRGLQLLFYSVGIGQISSEVPQNLSASRPQDRQFILSSKKLLLSDSGFYLCAWRKPGTEAFFGQGTRLTVV.

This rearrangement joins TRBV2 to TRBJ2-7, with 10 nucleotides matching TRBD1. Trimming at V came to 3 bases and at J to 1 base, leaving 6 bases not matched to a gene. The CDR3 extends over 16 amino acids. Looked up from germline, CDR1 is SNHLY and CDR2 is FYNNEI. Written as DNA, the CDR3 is TGTGCCAGCAGTGATTGGGACAGGGGCCGATCCTACGAGCAGTACTTC. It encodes CASSDWDRGRSYEQYF.

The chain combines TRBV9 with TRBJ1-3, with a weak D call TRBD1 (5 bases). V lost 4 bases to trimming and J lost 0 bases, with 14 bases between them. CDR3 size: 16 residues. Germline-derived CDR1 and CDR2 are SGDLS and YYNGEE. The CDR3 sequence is CASSPSTAVSGNTIYF. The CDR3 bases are TGTGCCAGCAGCCCCTCGACAGCAGTCTCTGGAAACACCATATATTTT.

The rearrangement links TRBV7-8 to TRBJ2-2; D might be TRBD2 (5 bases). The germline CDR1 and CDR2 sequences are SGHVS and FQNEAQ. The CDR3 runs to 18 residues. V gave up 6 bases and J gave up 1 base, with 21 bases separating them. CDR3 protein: CASRPIMPGILNTGELFF. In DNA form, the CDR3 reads TGTGCCAGCAGGCCAATAATGCCCGGGATCCTGAACACCGGGGAGCTGTTTTTT.

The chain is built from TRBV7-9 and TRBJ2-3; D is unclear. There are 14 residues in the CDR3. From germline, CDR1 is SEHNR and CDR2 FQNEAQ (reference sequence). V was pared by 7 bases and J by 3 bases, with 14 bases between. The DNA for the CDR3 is TGTGCCAGCACCAAAGCACCTGGTACAGATACGCAGTATTTT. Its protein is CASTKAPGTDTQYF.

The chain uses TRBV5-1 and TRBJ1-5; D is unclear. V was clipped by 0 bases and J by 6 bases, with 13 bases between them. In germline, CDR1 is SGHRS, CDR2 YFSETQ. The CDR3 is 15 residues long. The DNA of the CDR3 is TGCGCCAGCAGCTTGGATGGGGATGTGGTTCAGCCCCAGCATTTT. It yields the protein CASSLDGDVVQPQHF.

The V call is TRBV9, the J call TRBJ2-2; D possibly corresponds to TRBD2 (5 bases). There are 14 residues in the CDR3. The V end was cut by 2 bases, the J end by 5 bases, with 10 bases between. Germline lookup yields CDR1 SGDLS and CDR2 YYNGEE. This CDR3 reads CASSVTGITGELFF. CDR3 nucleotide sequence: TGTGCCAGCAGCGTGACCGGGATTACCGGGGAGCTGTTTTTT. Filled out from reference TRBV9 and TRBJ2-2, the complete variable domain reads DSGVTQTPKHLITATGQRVTLRCSPRSGDLSVYWYQQSLDQGLQFLIQYYNGEERAKGNILERFSAQQFPDLHSELNLSSLELGDSALYFCASSVTGITGELFFGEGSRLTVL.